This TCR beta chain stems from a study of blood T cells in healthy people across ages. Then a second PCR, running about 7 to 11 cycles, was carried out with a sample-barcoded 5' primer and a J-beta primer mix. MiXCR, applied by TCRdb to the 5' RACE reads, yields one record per CDR3 protein. The repertoire includes 1,800,000 or so distinct CDR3 sequences, roughly two fifths of them detected once, and 20% to 25% sits in the top ten. This clonotype has only one observation. The TCR was taken from a human donor in good health. Sequenced: blood.

The CDR3 spells CASSSFLLSGDRGNEQYF. DNA for the CDR3: TGCGCCAGCAGCTCCTTCCTATTGAGCGGGGACCGGGGGAATGAGCAGTACTTC. J is TRBJ2-5 and V is TRBV5-1, with 7 bases matching TRBD2. The CDR3 has 18 residues. J gave up 11 bases and V 3 bases, and 25 bases lay outside the gene matches. Germline CDR1 SGHRS, CDR2 YFSETQ.